Listed below are T cell receptor beta chains from one sample, sequenced in a study of blood T cell repertoires in COVID-19. Profiled with immunoSEQ multiplex PCR; TCRdb holds only in-frame clones, not every one. The repertoire holds around 200,000 clones, with 65% to 85% as singletons. Sequenced material: peripheral blood. These receptors were taken from a man aged 50 to 60 with active or convalescent COVID-19. Each CDR3 is given with its conserved first and last residue. A D gene is named only where the DNA matches it firmly. Clone size is not always given. Where it is, it says once, few, many or a class for expanded clones.

J	V	size	D	CDR3	DNA
TRBJ1-1	TRBV9	.	TRBD1	CASSARDSSTGAEAFF	TGTGCCAGCAGCGCCCGGGACAGTTCGACCGGGGCTGAAGCTTTCTTT
TRBJ1-2	TRBV6-6	.	TRBD1	CASSYRQGSNYGYTF	TGTGCCAGCAGTTACCGACAGGGGTCTAACTATGGCTACACCTTC
TRBJ1-6	TRBV7-8	.	TRBD1	CASSGQGAYNSPLHF	TGTGCCAGCAGCGGTCAGGGGGCCTATAATTCACCCCTCCACTTT
TRBJ1-4	TRBV19	.	TRBD1	CASGDSPTNEKLFF	TGTGCCAGTGGGGACAGCCCAACTAATGAAAAACTGTTTTTT
TRBJ2-3	TRBV28	once	TRBD2	CASSRLAGGLTDTQYF	TGTGCCAGCAGCCGACTAGCGGGAGGCCTCACAGATACGCAGTATTTT
TRBJ2-1	TRBV6-6	.	.	CASSYSEGVYNEQFF	TGTGCCAGCAGTTACTCGGAAGGGGTCTACAATGAGCAGTTCTTC
TRBJ2-3	TRBV9	.	TRBD2	CASSSPVQAGGQASGTDTQYF	TGTGCCAGCAGCTCCCCGGTTCAAGCGGGGGGCCAAGCCTCCGGCACAGATACGCAGTATTTT
TRBJ1-4	TRBV18	.	.	CASSPPRESGNEKLFF	TGTGCCAGCTCACCACCACGGGAGTCGGGTAATGAAAAACTGTTTTTT
TRBJ1-6	TRBV5-1	.	.	CASSLAFRSYNSPLHF	TGCGCCAGCAGCTTGGCCTTCAGGTCCTATAATTCACCCCTCCACTTT
TRBJ1-2	TRBV25-1	.	TRBD1	CASSELTGANYGYTF	TGTGCCAGCAGTGAACTCACAGGGGCTAACTATGGCTACACCTTC
TRBJ1-2	TRBV5-6	.	.	CASSLAGGPNANYGYTF	TGTGCCAGCAGCTTGGCCGGGGGGCCAAATGCTAACTATGGCTACACCTTC
TRBJ1-2	TRBV10-3	.	TRBD1	CAISGSGGNYGYTF	TGTGCCATCAGTGGGTCAGGGGGAAACTATGGCTACACCTTC
TRBJ2-1	TRBV7-9	.	.	CASSLGQPTYNEQFF	TGTGCCAGCAGCCTCGGACAGCCAACCTACAATGAGCAGTTCTTC
TRBJ2-7	TRBV14	.	TRBD2	CASSHYSGRLYEQYF	TGTGCCAGCAGCCACTATAGCGGGAGGCTCTACGAGCAGTACTTC
TRBJ1-1	TRBV29-1	.	TRBD1	CSGGQAGNTEAFF	TGCAGCGGCGGACAGGCTGGGAACACTGAAGCTTTCTTT
TRBJ2-5	TRBV14	.	TRBD1	CASSQYPRGPGETQYF	TGTGCCAGCAGCCAGTATCCCAGGGGGCCGGGAGAGACCCAGTACTTC
TRBJ2-5	TRBV5-1	.	TRBD1	CASSDRVSGETQYF	TGCGCCAGCAGCGACAGGGTTTCGGGGGAGACCCAGTACTTC
TRBJ2-3	TRBV3-1/TRBV3-2	.	TRBD2	CASSPWGSGRHTDTQYF	TGTGCCAGCAGCCCATGGGGCAGCGGGAGGCACACAGATACGCAGTATTTT
TRBJ1-6	TRBV7-2	.	.	CASSQWPTGSSYNSPLHF	TGTGCCAGCAGCCAATGGCCCACCGGGAGCTCCTATAATTCACCCCTCCACTTT
TRBJ1-2	TRBV5-5	.	.	CASRRTWADPNSNYGYTF	TGTGCCAGCAGACGAACATGGGCCGACCCAAACTCTAACTATGGCTACACCTTC
TRBJ1-5	TRBV30	.	.	CAWSVGMDSNQPQHF	TGTGCCTGGAGTGTTGGAATGGACTCCAATCAGCCCCAGCATTTT
TRBJ2-3	TRBV19	.	TRBD2	CASSPGLAGVRIGAQYF	TGTGCCAGTAGTCCGGGACTAGCGGGAGTGAGAATCGGCGCGCAGTATTTT
TRBJ1-6	TRBV19	.	TRBD1	CASRHRDRFSSYNSPLHF	TGTGCCAGTAGACACCGGGACAGGTTCAGCTCCTATAATTCACCCCTCCACTTT
TRBJ1-1	TRBV9	once	.	CASSVDSQGLSTEAFF	TGTGCCAGCAGCGTAGACTCGCAGGGTTTGAGCACTGAAGCTTTCTTT
TRBJ2-1	TRBV27	.	.	CASSLIGFSSYNEQFF	TGTGCCAGCAGTTTAATCGGGTTTAGCTCCTACAATGAGCAGTTCTTC
TRBJ2-2	TRBV7-8	once	TRBD1	CASRFTGGANTGELFF	TGTGCCAGCAGATTTACAGGGGGCGCGAACACCGGGGAGCTGTTTTTT
TRBJ1-3	TRBV10-2	.	.	CASSENHSGNTIYF	TGCGCCAGCAGTGAGAATCACTCTGGAAACACCATATATTTT
TRBJ2-7	TRBV30	.	.	CAWSVGLTNEQYF	TGTGCCTGGAGTGTGGGACTCACAAACGAGCAGTACTTC
TRBJ2-1	TRBV3-1/TRBV3-2	.	TRBD2	CASSPGLAGVHEQFF	TGTGCCAGCAGCCCCGGACTAGCGGGAGTCCATGAGCAGTTCTTC
TRBJ2-1	TRBV15	.	TRBD1	CATSVGISLTGHGNEQFF	TGTGCCACCAGCGTTGGAATCTCTTTGACAGGGCACGGCAATGAGCAGTTCTTC
TRBJ1-5	TRBV28	.	TRBD1	CASSSDRVGRPQHF	TGTGCCAGCAGTTCCGACAGGGTGGGACGGCCCCAGCATTTT
TRBJ2-3	TRBV11-3	.	.	CASSLAGHTQYF	TGTGCCAGCAGCTTGGCTGGCCATACGCAGTATTTT
TRBJ1-1	TRBV25-1	.	TRBD1	CASRETGLTEAFF	TGTGCCAGCAGAGAGACAGGGCTAACTGAAGCTTTCTTT
TRBJ2-3	TRBV2	.	TRBD2	CASSAILAGGSSTDTQYF	TGTGCCAGCAGTGCGATACTAGCGGGAGGGTCTAGCACAGATACGCAGTATTTT
TRBJ1-2	TRBV28	.	.	CASRDSLAGYTF	TGTGCCAGCAGGGACAGCCTGGCCGGCTACACCTTC
TRBJ1-4	TRBV6-5	.	.	CASKWTVNEKLFF	TGTGCCAGCAAGTGGACAGTGAATGAAAAACTGTTTTTT
TRBJ2-1	TRBV29-1	once	.	CSVLTGLHSSDFSYNEQFF	TGCAGCGTACTGACCGGATTACATTCTTCCGACTTTTCTTACAATGAGCAGTTCTTC
TRBJ1-1	TRBV5-4	.	.	CASSLDGSGPREAFF	TGTGCCAGCAGCTTGGATGGGAGTGGGCCTAGAGAAGCTTTCTTT
TRBJ1-1	TRBV10-1	.	.	CASRGHLNTEAFF	TGCGCCAGCAGAGGACACCTGAACACTGAAGCTTTCTTT
TRBJ2-5	TRBV10-1	.	.	CASSDGTARGTQYF	TGCGCCAGCAGTGATGGGACGGCCAGGGGGACCCAGTACTTC
TRBJ1-2	TRBV2	.	TRBD1	CASSRPRGGYTF	TGTGCCAGCAGTCGCCCCAGGGGGGGCTACACCTTC
TRBJ1-1	TRBV30	.	TRBD1	CAGTQGGMNTEAFF	TGTGCCGGTACGCAGGGGGGCATGAACACTGAAGCTTTCTTT
TRBJ1-3	TRBV5-1	.	TRBD1	CASSLLDRGPGNTIYF	TGCGCCAGCAGCTTGCTCGACAGGGGGCCAGGAAACACCATATATTTT
TRBJ2-1	TRBV5-1	.	TRBD1	CASIRQGAGNEQFF	TGCGCCAGCATCCGGCAGGGGGCCGGCAATGAGCAGTTCTTC
TRBJ2-7	TRBV6-6	.	TRBD1	CASSRSGTDYEQYF	TGTGCCAGCAGTCGATCCGGGACAGACTACGAGCAGTACTTC
TRBJ1-1	TRBV5-6	.	TRBD1	CASSQDRDTEAFF	TGTGCCAGCAGCCAAGACAGGGACACTGAAGCTTTCTTT
TRBJ1-4	TRBV19	.	TRBD1	CASSILGTDGEKLFF	TGTGCCAGTAGTATACTCGGGACAGATGGGGAAAAACTGTTTTTT
TRBJ2-1	TRBV25-1	.	TRBD2	CASGGLAGVTEQFF	TGTGCCAGCGGGGGACTAGCGGGGGTCACTGAGCAGTTCTTC
TRBJ1-2	TRBV5-1	.	TRBD1	CASRVTGDYGYTF	TGCGCCAGCAGAGTGACAGGGGACTATGGCTACACCTTC
TRBJ2-5	TRBV15	.	.	CATSPGVAEETQYF	TGTGCCACCAGCCCCGGAGTAGCGGAAGAGACCCAGTACTTC
TRBJ2-2	TRBV6-2/TRBV6-3	once	TRBD2	CASSYPSGVPGELFF	TGTGCCAGCAGTTACCCTAGCGGCGTCCCCGGGGAGCTGTTTTTT
TRBJ1-1	TRBV9	once	.	CASSVGEATGTEAFF	TGTGCCAGCAGCGTAGGCGAAGCTACGGGCACTGAAGCTTTCTTT